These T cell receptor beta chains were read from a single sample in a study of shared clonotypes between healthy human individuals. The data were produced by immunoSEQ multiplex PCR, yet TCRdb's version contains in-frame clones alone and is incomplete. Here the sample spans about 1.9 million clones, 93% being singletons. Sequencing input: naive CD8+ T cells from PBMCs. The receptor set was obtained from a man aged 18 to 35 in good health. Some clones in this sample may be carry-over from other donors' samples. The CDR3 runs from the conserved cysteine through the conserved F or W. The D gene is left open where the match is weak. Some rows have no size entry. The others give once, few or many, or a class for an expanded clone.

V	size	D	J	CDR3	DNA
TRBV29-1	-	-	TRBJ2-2	CSVVLDSGTGELFF	TGCAGCGTTGTACTAGACTCGGGGACCGGGGAGCTGTTTTTT
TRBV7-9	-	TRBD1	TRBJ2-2	CASPLSGGPGELFF	TGTGCCAGCCCACTTTCAGGGGGTCCCGGGGAGCTGTTTTTT
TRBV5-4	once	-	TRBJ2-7	CASSLRNLGISYEQYF	TGTGCCAGCAGCTTGAGAAACTTGGGAATCTCCTACGAGCAGTACTTC
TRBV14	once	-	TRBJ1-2	CASSQTVGRGAGYTF	TGTGCCAGCAGCCAGACAGTAGGCCGCGGGGCTGGCTACACCTTC
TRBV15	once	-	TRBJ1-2	CATSSDTVGGYTF	TGTGCCACCAGCAGTGACACGGTTGGAGGCTACACCTTC
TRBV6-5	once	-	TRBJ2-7	CASSYGLGGSYEQYF	TGTGCCAGCAGTTACGGGTTAGGGGGCTCCTACGAGCAGTACTTC
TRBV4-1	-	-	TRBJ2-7	CASSHMGLEQYF	TGCGCCAGCAGTCACATGGGGCTAGAGCAGTACTTC
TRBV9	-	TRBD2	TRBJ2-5	CASSVAGVGETQYF	TGTGCCAGCAGCGTGGCGGGAGTGGGTGAGACCCAGTACTTC
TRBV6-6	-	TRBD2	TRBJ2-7	CASSYSRVAGDEQYF	TGTGCCAGCAGTTACTCGAGGGTAGCGGGGGACGAGCAGTACTTC
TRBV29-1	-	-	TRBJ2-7	CSVVGSAYEQYF	TGCAGCGTTGTGGGATCAGCCTACGAGCAGTACTTC
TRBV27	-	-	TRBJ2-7	CASSLGRDYEQYF	TGTGCCAGCAGTTTGGGCAGGGACTACGAGCAGTACTTC
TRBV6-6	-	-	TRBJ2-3	CASSYSMDTQYF	TGTGCCAGCAGTTACTCGATGGATACGCAGTATTTT
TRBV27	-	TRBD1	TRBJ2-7	CASSSRDSPYEQYF	TGTGCCAGCAGTTCCCGGGACAGTCCCTACGAGCAGTACTTC
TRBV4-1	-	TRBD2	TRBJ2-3	CASSHGLAETVTTDTQYF	TGCGCCAGCAGCCATGGACTAGCGGAAACCGTTACCACAGATACGCAGTATTTT
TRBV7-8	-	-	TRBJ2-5	CASSFDRQEIQYF	TGTGCCAGCAGCTTCGACCGTCAGGAGATCCAGTACTTC
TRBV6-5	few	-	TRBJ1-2	CASRSFAGYTF	TGTGCCAGCAGATCATTCGCGGGCTACACCTTC
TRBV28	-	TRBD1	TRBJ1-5	CASSLTGLSNQPQHF	TGTGCCAGCAGTTTGACAGGGCTGAGCAATCAGCCCCAGCATTTT
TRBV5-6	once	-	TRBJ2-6	CASSIYGNFGANVLTF	TGTGCCAGCAGCATTTACGGGAACTTTGGGGCCAACGTCCTGACTTTC
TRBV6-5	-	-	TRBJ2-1	CASTFGSEQFF	TGTGCCAGCACCTTTGGCAGTGAGCAGTTCTTC
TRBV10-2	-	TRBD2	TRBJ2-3	CAVLGRENRGDTQYF	TGCGCCGTCCTAGGGCGGGAGAATCGAGGGGATACGCAGTATTTT
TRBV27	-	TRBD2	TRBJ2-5	CASSHSAGDYQETQYF	TGTGCCAGCAGCCACTCGGCGGGAGACTACCAAGAGACCCAGTACTTC
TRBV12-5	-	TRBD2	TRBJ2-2	CASGFSGRESGELFF	TGTGCTAGTGGTTTTAGCGGGAGGGAATCCGGGGAGCTGTTTTTT
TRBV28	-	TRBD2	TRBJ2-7	CASSSGFGTSGTHEQYF	TGTGCCAGCAGCTCGGGATTTGGGACTAGCGGGACCCACGAGCAGTACTTC
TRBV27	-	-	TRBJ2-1	CASSLLQGEDEQFF	TGTGCCAGCAGTTTACTACAGGGTGAAGATGAGCAGTTCTTC
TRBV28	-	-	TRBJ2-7	CASTPWARPYEQYF	TGTGCCAGCACCCCCTGGGCCAGGCCCTACGAGCAGTACTTC
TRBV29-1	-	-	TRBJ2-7	CSVEGQGNSYEQYF	TGCAGCGTTGAAGGGCAGGGAAATTCCTACGAGCAGTACTTC
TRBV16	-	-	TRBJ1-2	CASSQGQGNYGYTF	TGTGCCAGCAGCCAAGGGCAGGGGAACTATGGCTACACCTTC
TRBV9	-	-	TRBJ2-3	CASSVNAGWADTQYF	TGTGCCAGCAGCGTTAATGCAGGGTGGGCAGATACGCAGTATTTT
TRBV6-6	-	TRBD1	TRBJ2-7	CASSYSTGDNYEQYF	TGTGCCAGCAGTTACTCGACAGGGGACAACTACGAGCAGTACTTC
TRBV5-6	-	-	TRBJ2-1	CASSLSPSGAYNEQFF	TGTGCCAGCAGCTTGTCACCCTCCGGGGCATACAATGAGCAGTTCTTC
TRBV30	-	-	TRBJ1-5	CAWSPGASNQPQHF	TGTGCCTGGAGTCCGGGGGCGAGCAATCAGCCCCAGCATTTT
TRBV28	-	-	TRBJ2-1	CASSGLQGYNEQFF	TGTGCCAGCAGCGGGTTACAGGGCTACAATGAGCAGTTCTTC
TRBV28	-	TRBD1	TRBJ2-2	CASSSGTGPGELFF	TGTGCCAGCAGTTCGGGGACAGGCCCCGGGGAGCTGTTTTTT
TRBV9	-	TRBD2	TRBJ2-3	CASSELAGATDTQYF	TGTGCCAGCAGCGAACTAGCGGGAGCCACAGATACGCAGTATTTT
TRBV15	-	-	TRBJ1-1	CATSSTTQPTRTANTEAFF	TGTGCCACCAGCAGTACAACCCAACCAACAAGGACAGCGAACACTGAAGCTTTCTTT
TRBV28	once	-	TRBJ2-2	CASRQTGTPTGELFF	TGTGCCAGCAGGCAGACCGGGACACCCACCGGGGAGCTGTTTTTT
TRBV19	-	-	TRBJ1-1	CASTLHWNTEAFF	TGTGCCAGTACGTTGCACTGGAACACTGAAGCTTTCTTT
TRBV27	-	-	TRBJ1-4	CASRQYSRANEKLFF	TGTGCCAGCAGGCAGTACAGTCGGGCTAATGAAAAACTGTTTTTT
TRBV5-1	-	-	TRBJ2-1	CASSQRRVRDSYNEQFF	TGCGCCAGCAGCCAGCGTAGAGTCCGTGACTCCTACAATGAGCAGTTCTTC
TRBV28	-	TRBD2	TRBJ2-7	CASSDRDYHEQYF	TGTGCCAGCAGTGACCGGGACTACCACGAGCAGTACTTC
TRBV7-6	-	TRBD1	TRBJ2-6	CASSLGWDRGSGANVLTF	TGTGCCAGCAGCTTAGGTTGGGACAGGGGCTCTGGGGCCAACGTCCTGACTTTC
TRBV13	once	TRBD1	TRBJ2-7	CASSFLTGIDEQYF	TGTGCCAGCAGCTTCCTGACAGGGATCGACGAGCAGTACTTC
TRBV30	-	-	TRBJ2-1	CAWGGDPNEQFF	TGTGCCTGGGGAGGGGACCCCAATGAGCAGTTCTTC
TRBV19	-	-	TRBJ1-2	CASSLRSNYGYTF	TGTGCCAGTAGCCTCCGATCTAACTATGGCTACACCTTC
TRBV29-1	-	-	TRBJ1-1	CSVGGLRMNTEAFF	TGCAGCGTTGGAGGACTGCGTATGAACACTGAAGCTTTCTTT